This T cell receptor (beta chain) came from a study of control samples from healthy donors and cancer patients. The method was immunoSEQ multiplex PCR; TCRdb's version includes in-frame clones alone and lacks a portion of them. The top ten hold around 2.2% of the sample, which has 150,000 to 190,000 clones, about 93% seen once. Sequences were obtained from blood. This sequence originates from a man aged 45 to 65 in good health.

The CDR3 sequence is CASSQDSGISNQPQHF. CDR3 sequence (DNA): TGTGCCAGCAGCCAAGATAGTGGAATTAGCAATCAGCCCCAGCATTTT. The chain links TRBV4-2 to TRBJ1-5, with D unresolved. The CDR3 runs to 16 residues. V shed 0 bases and J shed 0 bases, with 9 bases lying between them. Germline CDR1 and CDR2: LGHNA and YNFKEQ.